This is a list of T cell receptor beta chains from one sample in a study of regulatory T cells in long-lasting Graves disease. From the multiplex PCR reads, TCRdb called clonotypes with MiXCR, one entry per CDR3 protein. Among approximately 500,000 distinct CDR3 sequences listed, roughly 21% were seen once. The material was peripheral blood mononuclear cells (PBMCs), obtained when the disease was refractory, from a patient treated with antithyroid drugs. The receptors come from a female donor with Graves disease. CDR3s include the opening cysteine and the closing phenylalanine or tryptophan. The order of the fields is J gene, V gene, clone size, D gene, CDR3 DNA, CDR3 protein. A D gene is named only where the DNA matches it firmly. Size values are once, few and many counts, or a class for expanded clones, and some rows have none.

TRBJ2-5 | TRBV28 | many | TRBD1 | TGTGCCAGCAGTTTGGTGACAGGGGACCAAGAGACCCAGTACTTC | CASSLVTGDQETQYF
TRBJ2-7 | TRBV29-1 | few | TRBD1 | TGCAATGCCCAGGACAGGGTCTGGGAGCAGTACTTC | CNAQDRVWEQYF
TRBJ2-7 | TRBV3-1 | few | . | TGTGCCAGCAGCCAAGATGGCAGGGTCTACGAGCAGTACTTC | CASSQDGRVYEQYF
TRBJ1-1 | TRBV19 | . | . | TGTGCCAGTAGTATAATCATGGGGGGGAACACTGAAGCTTTCTTT | CASSIIMGGNTEAFF
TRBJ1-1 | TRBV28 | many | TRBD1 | TGTGCCAGCAGCACGACAGGGGGATCTGAAGCTTTCTTT | CASSTTGGSEAFF
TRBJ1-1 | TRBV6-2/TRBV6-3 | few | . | TGTGCCAGCAGGGACGGGGGAGAGAACACTGAAGCTTTCTTT | CASRDGGENTEAFF
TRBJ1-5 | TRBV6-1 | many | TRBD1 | TGTGCCAGCAGTCACCCTTCCGGGACAGGGGGGAATCAGCCCCAGCATTTT | CASSHPSGTGGNQPQHF
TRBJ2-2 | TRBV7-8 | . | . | TGTGCCAGCAGCTTAAGGTCCGCGGGCACCGGGGAGCTGTTTTTT | CASSLRSAGTGELFF
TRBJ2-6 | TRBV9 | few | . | TGTGCCAGCAGCGACCCTAGGTCAGGAGTCTCTGGGGCCAACGTCCTGACTTTC | CASSDPRSGVSGANVLTF
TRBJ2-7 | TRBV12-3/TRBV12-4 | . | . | TGTGCCAGCAGTGTACTCCGGGACGGAACACTCAGAACCTACGAGCGGTACTTC | CASSVLRDGTLRTYERYF
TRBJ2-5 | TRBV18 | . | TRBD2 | TGTGCCAGCTCACAGACTAGCGGGAGGGAAGAGACCCAGTACTTC | CASSQTSGREETQYF
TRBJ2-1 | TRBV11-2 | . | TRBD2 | TGTGCCAGCAGCCCAACCGGGACTAGCGGGGAATGGCAGTTCTTC | CASSPTGTSGEWQFF
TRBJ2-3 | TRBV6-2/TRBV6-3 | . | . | TGTGCCAGCAGTTACTCGGGATCCAGCACAGATACGCAGTATTTT | CASSYSGSSTDTQYF
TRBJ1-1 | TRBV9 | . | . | TGTGCCAGCAGTCCCGACGGTAAGAACACTGAAGCTTTCTTT | CASSPDGKNTEAFF
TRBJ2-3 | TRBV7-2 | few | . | TGTGCCAGCAGCTTAGGACCAGATACGCAGTATTTT | CASSLGPDTQYF
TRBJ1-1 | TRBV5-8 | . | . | TGTGCCAGCAGCTTGCGCGCTGAAACTTTCTTT | CASSLRAETFF
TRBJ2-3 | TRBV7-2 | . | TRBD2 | TGTGCCAGCATCCCTAGCGGTGGCACAGATACGCAGTATTTT | CASIPSGGTDTQYF
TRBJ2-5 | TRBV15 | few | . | TGTGCCACCAGGTTAAAGGGTTACGGGACCCAGTACTTC | CATRLKGYGTQYF
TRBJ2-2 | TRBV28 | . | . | TGTGCCAGCAGCACCTCGTCCCACGGCGCCCGTAGCACCGGGGAGCTGTTTTTT | CASSTSSHGARSTGELFF
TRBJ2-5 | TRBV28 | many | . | TGTGCCAGCAGTTTACGGCCGACTAGGTGGAGGGGTGATAAGACCCAGTACTTC | CASSLRPTRWRGDKTQYF
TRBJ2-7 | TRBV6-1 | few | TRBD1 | TGTGCCAGCAGTCCGCTCCGGGACAGGAGTACCTACGAGCAGTACTTC | CASSPLRDRSTYEQYF
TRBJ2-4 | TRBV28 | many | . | TGTGCCAGCAGTTTCGAAAACATTCAGTACTTC | CASSFENIQYF
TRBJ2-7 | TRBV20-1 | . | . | TGCAGTGCTAGAGGGGCGGGCCACGAGCAGTACTTC | CSARGAGHEQYF